This TCR beta chain was captured in a study of OX40 agonist ivuxolimab in advanced cancers. Of note for this clone: The antigen is unknown.

Broader study findings: Among patients with partial responses at 0.1-3.0 mg/kg, clonal expansion was among the lowest.

Profiled with immunoSEQ multiplex PCR; TCRdb holds only in-frame clones, not every one. The table records tens of thousands of clones, 91% of them present only once. From germline, CDR1 is LNHNV and CDR2 YYDKDF (reference sequence). V gave up 8 bases and J gave up 7 bases, with 16 bases separating them. The length of the CDR3 is 13 residues. This sample comprised CD4+ or CD8+ T cells sorted from blood, obtained in a trial of the OX40 agonist ivuxolimab. This clonotype was obtained from an adult with an advanced solid tumor such as melanoma, head and neck, liver or kidney cancer. The chain joins TRBV15 to TRBJ2-3; perhaps TRBD2 as D (5 bases). The CDR3 loop is CATSRGRDYTQYF. The CDR3 nucleotides are TGTGCCACCTCCCGAGGGAGAGATTATACGCAGTATTTT.